This TCR beta chain was identified during a study of T cells in Graves' hyperthyroidism and ophthalmopathy. What was amplified from RNA transcripts were TCR beta CDR3 regions. Using the HTBI primer set, a first-round RT-PCR was run on the TCR CDR3. TCRdb reanalysed the multiplex PCR reads using MiXCR and keeps one entry per CDR3 protein. The sample shows fewer than 200,000 distinct CDR3 sequences, about 18% of them seen only once. The study defined stable Graves' hyperthyroidism as no ophthalmopathy progression within 18 months. The authors took PBMCs from 9.5 to 10 ml fresh peripheral blood. This clonotype has a count of ten or more. CDR3 length: 13 amino acids. Between the trimmed V and J ends, which lost 2 bases and 4 bases, there was a span of 8 bases. Germline V gene lookup returns CDR1 SGHTA and CDR2 FQGTGA.

The receptor was isolated from a woman aged 50 to 65 with Graves' hyperthyroidism. The source material was blood. This chain uses TRBV7-3 with TRBJ1-1, with D perhaps matching TRBD1 (6 bases). CDR3 sequence (DNA): TGTGCCAGCAGCTTACCAGGGGCCACTGAAGCTTTCTTT. It specifies CASSLPGATEAFF.